The sequence of this T cell receptor (beta chain) was determined in a study of blood T cell repertoires in COVID-19. Sequencing was performed with immunoSEQ multiplex PCR; in TCRdb, only in-frame clones are kept and a portion is missing. The top ten clones hold 4% of a sample with roughly 260,000 clones, approximately 90% of them seen once. The specimen was peripheral blood. The TCR sequence derives from a man between 60 and 75 years old who had recovered from COVID-19.

The CDR3 nucleotides are TGCGCCAGCAGCTTACATCCGGGACAACAAGAGACCCAGTACTTC. This encodes CASSLHPGQQETQYF. The chain links TRBV5-1 to TRBJ2-5; maybe TRBD1 (6 bases). Germline lookup yields CDR1 SGHRS and CDR2 YFSETQ. V was shortened by 2 bases and J by 2 bases, with 13 bases between the two germline ends. The CDR3 covers 15 residues.